Listed here are 5 T cell receptor beta chains from one sample, sequenced in a study of vaccination and CD4 T cells after COVID-19. Stated treatment: roughly 11-day PBMC culture with coronavirus spike peptide pools or control peptides (ViraFEST assay). With the Oncomine TCR Beta short-read assay, DNA from cultured CD4+ T cells was sequenced. Each CDR3 protein gets one entry after TCRdb re-called the PCR reads with MiXCR. The sample comprises 15,000 to 18,000 distinct CDR3 sequences, under 60% of which are singletons, and 15% to 20% rests with the top ten. These receptors lack a known antigen. The source material was CD4+ T cells from blood, cultured in vitro, sampled before SARS-CoV-2 vaccination. Receptors were obtained from a human donor who had recovered from COVID-19.

The genes are TRBV12-3 or TRBV12-4 and TRBJ1-1, with TRBD1 matching 7 bases. The CDR3 runs to 16 residues. The junction had 8 bases not matched to a gene; V was cut back by 3 bases and J by 1 base. The CDR3 protein is CASSLGARDRNTEAFF. CDR3 coding DNA: TGTGCCAGCAGTTTGGGGGCCCGGGACAGGAACACTGAAGCTTTCTTT.

This chain uses TRBV4-1 with TRBJ2-5; tentatively, D is TRBD1 (5 bases). With 1 base removed from V and 5 bases from J, the gap between germline ends came to 23 bases. The CDR3 extends over 18 amino acids. From germline, CDR1 is MGHRA and CDR2 YSYEKL. Written as DNA, the CDR3 is TGCGCCAGCAGCCAAGTATCTCTAGGGGCCTCGTCGAAGGAGACCCAGTACTTC. It translates to CASSQVSLGASSKETQYF.

The sample holds a few counts of this clonotype. The genes are TRBV19 and TRBJ2-7; 14 bases are a match to TRBD2. After removal of 5 bases from V and 6 bases from J, the junction contained 6 bases not matched to a gene. The CDR3 length is 15 residues. Germline loops: CDR1 LNHDA, CDR2 SQIVND (reference sequence). The CDR3 DNA follows: TGTGCCAGTAGTCCTCCCGGGACTAGCGGGAGCGAGCAGTACTTC. Its protein is CASSPPGTSGSEQYF. Full variable domain (missing parts from reference TRBV19 and TRBJ2-7): DGGITQSPKYLFRKEGQNVTLSCEQNLNHDAMYWYRQDPGQGLRLIYYSQIVNDFQKGDIAEGYSVSREKKESFPLTVTSAQKNPTAFYLCASSPPGTSGSEQYFGPGTRLTVT.

This chain connects TRBV6-5 to TRBJ2-1; 8 bases fit TRBD2. The germline V gene encodes CDR1 MNHEY and CDR2 SVGAGI. V trimming: 2 bases; J trimming: 5 bases; junction bases outside the gene matches: 8. This CDR3 is 16 amino acids long. The CDR3 protein is CASSYRPSGLHNEQFF. CDR3 DNA sequence: TGTGCCAGCAGTTACCGGCCTAGCGGGCTACACAATGAGCAGTTCTTC.

Only a few counts were recorded for this clonotype. The rearrangement uses TRBV11-1 and TRBJ2-5; 9 bases fit TRBD1. V dropped 4 bases and J dropped 4; count of bases not matched to a gene: 7. Germline V lookup: CDR1 SGHAT, CDR2 FQDESV (reference sequence). The CDR3 contains 15 residues. The CDR3 loop is CASSWYRGRGETQYF. In nucleotides, the CDR3 is TGTGCCAGCAGCTGGTACAGGGGGCGCGGAGAGACCCAGTACTTC.